Sequencing of this TCR beta chain was carried out in a study of identical twins. Study-level results: It was cross-sectional statistical analysis, not following the same donors, that the conclusions relied on. Invariant populations such as MAIT and iNKT cells could partly muddle zero-insertion analyses. Excess twin sharing in beta out-of-frame sequences was weaker. Out-of-frame alpha sequences common to twins were enriched for low generation probability.

Concerning this clonotype: Its antigen remains unidentified.

MiXCR, run by TCRdb on the 5' RACE reads, gives a single entry per CDR3 protein. The table has around 480,000 distinct CDR3 sequences, 14% seen once. The CDR3 is 18 residues long. Trimming removed 0 bases at V and 4 bases at J, with 17 bases between. CDR1 and CDR2 from the germline V gene are KGHDR and SFDVKD. These sequences were also reported in another study, on yellow fever vaccine responses in identical twins.

This sequence originates from a woman between 18 and 29 years old in good health. This chain uses TRBV24-1 with TRBJ2-2; D is ambiguous. Sequencing was carried out using CD4+ T cells sorted from blood. The CDR3 region has the DNA TGTGCCACCAGTGATTTGGGCAGGCCTCCCGTAAGCACCGGGGAGCTGTTTTTT. Translated: CATSDLGRPPVSTGELFF.